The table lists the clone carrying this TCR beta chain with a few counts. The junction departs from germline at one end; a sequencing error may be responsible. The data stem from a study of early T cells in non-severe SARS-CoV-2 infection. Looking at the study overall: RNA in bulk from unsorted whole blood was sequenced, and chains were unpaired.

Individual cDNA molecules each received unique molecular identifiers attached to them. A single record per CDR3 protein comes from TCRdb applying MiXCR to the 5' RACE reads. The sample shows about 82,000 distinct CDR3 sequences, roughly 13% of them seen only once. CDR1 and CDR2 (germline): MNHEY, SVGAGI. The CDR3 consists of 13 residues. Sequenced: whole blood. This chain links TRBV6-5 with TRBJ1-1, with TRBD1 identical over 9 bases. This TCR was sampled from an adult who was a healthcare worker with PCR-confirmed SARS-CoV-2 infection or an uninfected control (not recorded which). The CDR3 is CASGYQNRGQAFF. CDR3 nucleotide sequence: TGTGCCAGCGGTTACCAAAACAGGGGGCAGGCTTTCTTT.